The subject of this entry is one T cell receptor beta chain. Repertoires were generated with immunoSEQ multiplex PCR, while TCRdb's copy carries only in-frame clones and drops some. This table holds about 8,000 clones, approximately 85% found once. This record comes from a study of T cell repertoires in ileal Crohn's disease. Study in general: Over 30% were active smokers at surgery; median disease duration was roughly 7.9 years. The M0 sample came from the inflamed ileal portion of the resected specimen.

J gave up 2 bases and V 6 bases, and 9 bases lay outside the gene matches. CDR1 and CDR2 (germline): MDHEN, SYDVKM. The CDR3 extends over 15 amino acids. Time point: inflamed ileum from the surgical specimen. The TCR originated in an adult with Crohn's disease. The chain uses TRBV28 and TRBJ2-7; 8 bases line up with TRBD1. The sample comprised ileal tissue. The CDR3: CASSSGTGVPYEQYF. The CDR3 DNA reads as TGTGCCAGCAGCTCCGGGACAGGCGTCCCCTACGAGCAGTACTTC. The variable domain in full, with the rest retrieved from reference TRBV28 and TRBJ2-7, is DVKVTQSSRYLVKRTGEKVFLECVQDMDHENMFWYRQDPGLGLRLIYFSYDVKMKEKGDIPEGYSVSREKKERFSLILESASTNQTSMYLCASSSGTGVPYEQYFGPGTRLTVT.